The clone carrying this TCR beta chain was counted a single time. Its target is not known. Sequencing used immunoSEQ multiplex PCR; TCRdb keeps in-frame clones, though not all of them. The top ten clones hold around 3% of a sample with some 20,000 clones, 84% of them seen once. This sample was taken from a study of lymphopenia after photon versus proton radiotherapy. Study-wide results and caveats: Post-nadir diversity loss with photons came from oligoclonal expansion, particularly CD8+ Temra cells. Only patients who died were analyzed for survival; proton advantage is unproven. In patients who died, overall survival fell as post-nadir TCR diversity dropped more. Under photons, naive T cells and diversity fell while effector/memory populations rose.

V was cut by 3 bases and J by 3 bases, with 9 bases left in between. The CDR3 sequence is 12 residues long. Germline V gives CDR1 SQVTM, CDR2 ANQGSEA. This chain connects TRBV29-1 to TRBJ2-7; D gene uncertain. Sequencing was performed on peripheral blood, taken from a patient treated with photon-based radiotherapy. The TCR originated in a woman in her 50s with pancreatic cancer. The CDR3, as DNA: TGCAGCGTTGAGGGTAGGAACTACGAGCAGTACTTC. It is translated as CSVEGRNYEQYF.